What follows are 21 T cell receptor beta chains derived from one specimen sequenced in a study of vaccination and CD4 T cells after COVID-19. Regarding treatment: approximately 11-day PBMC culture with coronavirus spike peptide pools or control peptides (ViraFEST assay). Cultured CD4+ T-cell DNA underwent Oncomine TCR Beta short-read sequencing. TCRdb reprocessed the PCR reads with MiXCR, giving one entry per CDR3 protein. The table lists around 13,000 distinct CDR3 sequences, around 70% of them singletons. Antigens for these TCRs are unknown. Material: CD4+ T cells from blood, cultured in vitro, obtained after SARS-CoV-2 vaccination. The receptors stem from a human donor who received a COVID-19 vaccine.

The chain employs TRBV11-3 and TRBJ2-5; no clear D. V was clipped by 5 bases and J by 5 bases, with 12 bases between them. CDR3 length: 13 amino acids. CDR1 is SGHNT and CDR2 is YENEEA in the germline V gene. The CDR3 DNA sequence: TGTGCCAGCAGCGTAATTCTAATGGAGACCCAGTACTTC. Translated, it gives CASSVILMETQYF.

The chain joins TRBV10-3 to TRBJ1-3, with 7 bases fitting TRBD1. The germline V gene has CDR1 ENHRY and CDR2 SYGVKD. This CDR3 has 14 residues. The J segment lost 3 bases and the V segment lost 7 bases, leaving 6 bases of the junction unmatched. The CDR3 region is CAIMSGGSGNTIYF. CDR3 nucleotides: TGTGCCATCATGTCAGGGGGAAGTGGAAACACCATATATTTT.

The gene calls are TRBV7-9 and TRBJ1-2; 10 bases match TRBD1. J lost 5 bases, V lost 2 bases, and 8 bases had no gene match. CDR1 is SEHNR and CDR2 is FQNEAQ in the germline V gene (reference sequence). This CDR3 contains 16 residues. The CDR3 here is CASSLPKRGQGYGYTF. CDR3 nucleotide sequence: TGTGCCAGCAGCTTACCGAAACGGGGACAGGGGTATGGCTACACCTTC. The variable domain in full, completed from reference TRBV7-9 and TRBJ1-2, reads DTGVSQNPRHKITKRGQNVTFRCDPISEHNRLYWYRQTLGQGPEFLTYFQNEAQLEKSRLLSDRFSAERPKGSFSTLEIQRTEQGDSAMYLCASSLPKRGQGYGYTFGSGTRLTVV.

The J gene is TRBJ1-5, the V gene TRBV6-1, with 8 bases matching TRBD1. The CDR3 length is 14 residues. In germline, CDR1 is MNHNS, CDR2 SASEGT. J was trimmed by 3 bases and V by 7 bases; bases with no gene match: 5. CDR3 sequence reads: CASKRQGNNQPQHF. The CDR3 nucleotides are TGTGCCAGCAAACGACAGGGGAACAATCAGCCCCAGCATTTT.

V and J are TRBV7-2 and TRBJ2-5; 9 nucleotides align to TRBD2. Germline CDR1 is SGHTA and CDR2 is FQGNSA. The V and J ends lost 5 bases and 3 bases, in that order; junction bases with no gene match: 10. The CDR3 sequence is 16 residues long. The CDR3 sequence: CASSTPTSGYEETQYF. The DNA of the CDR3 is TGTGCCAGCAGCACCCCGACTAGCGGATATGAAGAGACCCAGTACTTC.

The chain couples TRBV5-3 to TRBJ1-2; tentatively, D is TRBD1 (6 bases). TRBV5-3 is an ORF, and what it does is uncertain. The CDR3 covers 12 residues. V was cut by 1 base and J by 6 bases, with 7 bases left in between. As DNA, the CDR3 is TGTGCCAGAAGCTTGCGGGGGCATGGCTACACCTTC. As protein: CARSLRGHGYTF.

CDR3 amino acids: CASSLAGTSGGAGDTQYF. CDR3 sequence (DNA): TGTGCCAGCAGCTTAGCGGGGACTAGCGGGGGGGCTGGAGATACGCAGTATTTT. The chain carries TRBV7-2 and TRBJ2-3, with TRBD2 matching over 16 bases. V lost 0 bases to trimming and J lost 5 bases; unmatched junction nucleotides: 5. Looked up from germline, CDR1 is SGHTA and CDR2 is FQGNSA. This CDR3 region has 18 residues.

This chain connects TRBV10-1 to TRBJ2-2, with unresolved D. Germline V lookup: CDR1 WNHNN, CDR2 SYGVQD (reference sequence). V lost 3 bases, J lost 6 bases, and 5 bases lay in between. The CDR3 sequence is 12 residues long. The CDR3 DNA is TGCGCCAGCAGTGACGGATCCGGGGAGCTGTTTTTT. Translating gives CASSDGSGELFF.

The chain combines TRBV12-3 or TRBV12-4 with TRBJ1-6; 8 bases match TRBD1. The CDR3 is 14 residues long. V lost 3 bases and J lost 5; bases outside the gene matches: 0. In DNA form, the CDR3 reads TGTGCCAGCAGTTTGACAGGGGATAATTCACCCCTCCACTTT. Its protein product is CASSLTGDNSPLHF.

CDR3 nucleotides: TGTGCCAGCAGTCACTCCCACAGTTACGGAAACACCATATATTTT. It specifies CASSHSHSYGNTIYF. V usage is TRBV21-1 and J usage is TRBJ1-3. TRBV21-1 is flagged as a pseudogene. The CDR3 is made up of 15 amino acids.

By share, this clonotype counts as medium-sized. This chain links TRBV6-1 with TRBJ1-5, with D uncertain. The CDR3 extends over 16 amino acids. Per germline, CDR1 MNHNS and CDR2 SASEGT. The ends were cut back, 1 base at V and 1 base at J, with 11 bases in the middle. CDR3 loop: CASSEEARRSNQPQHF. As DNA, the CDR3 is TGTGCCAGCAGTGAAGAGGCGAGGAGGAGCAATCAGCCCCAGCATTTT.

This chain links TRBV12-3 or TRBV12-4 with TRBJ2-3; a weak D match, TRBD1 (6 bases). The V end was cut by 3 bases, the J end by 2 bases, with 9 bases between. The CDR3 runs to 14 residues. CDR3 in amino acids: CASSLGAATDTQYF. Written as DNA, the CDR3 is TGTGCCAGCAGTTTGGGGGCCGCCACAGATACGCAGTATTTT.

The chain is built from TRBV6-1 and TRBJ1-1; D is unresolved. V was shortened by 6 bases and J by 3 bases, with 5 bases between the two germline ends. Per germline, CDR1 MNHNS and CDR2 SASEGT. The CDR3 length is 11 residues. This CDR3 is CASRADTEAFF. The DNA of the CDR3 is TGTGCCAGCAGGGCGGACACTGAAGCTTTCTTT.

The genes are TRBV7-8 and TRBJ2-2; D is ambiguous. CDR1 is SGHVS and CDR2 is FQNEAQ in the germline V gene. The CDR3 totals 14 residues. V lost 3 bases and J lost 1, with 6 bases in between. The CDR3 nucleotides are TGTGCCAGCAGCTTGGCCTGGAACACCGGGGAGCTGTTTTTT. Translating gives CASSLAWNTGELFF.

The DNA of the CDR3 is TGTGCCAGTAGTCGGACAGGGCCGGCTAATGAAAAACTGTTTTTT. Protein: CASSRTGPANEKLFF. J is TRBJ1-4 and V is TRBV19, with 8 bases matching TRBD1. Germline V gives CDR1 LNHDA, CDR2 SQIVND (reference sequence). The CDR3 is 15 residues long. V lost 5 bases and J lost 3; bases outside the gene matches: 5.

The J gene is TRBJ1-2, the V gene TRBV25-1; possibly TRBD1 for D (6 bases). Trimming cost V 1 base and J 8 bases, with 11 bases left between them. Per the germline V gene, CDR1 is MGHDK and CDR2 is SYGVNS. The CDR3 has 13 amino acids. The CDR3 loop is CASSESAQGGYTF. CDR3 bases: TGTGCCAGCAGTGAATCAGCACAGGGAGGCTACACCTTC.

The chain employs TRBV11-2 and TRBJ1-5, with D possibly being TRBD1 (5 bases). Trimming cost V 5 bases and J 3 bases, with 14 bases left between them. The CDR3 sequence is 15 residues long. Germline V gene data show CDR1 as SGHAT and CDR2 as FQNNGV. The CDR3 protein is CASSLASGSNQPQHF. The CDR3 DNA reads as TGTGCCAGCAGCCTTGCTTCAGGGTCCAATCAGCCCCAGCATTTT.

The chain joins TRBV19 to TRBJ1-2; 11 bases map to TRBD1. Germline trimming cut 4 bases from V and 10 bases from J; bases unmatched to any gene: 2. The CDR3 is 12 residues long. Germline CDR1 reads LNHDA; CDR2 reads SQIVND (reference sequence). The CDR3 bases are TGTGCCAGTAGTAGTGGACAGGGGGCCTACACCTTC. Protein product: CASSSGQGAYTF.

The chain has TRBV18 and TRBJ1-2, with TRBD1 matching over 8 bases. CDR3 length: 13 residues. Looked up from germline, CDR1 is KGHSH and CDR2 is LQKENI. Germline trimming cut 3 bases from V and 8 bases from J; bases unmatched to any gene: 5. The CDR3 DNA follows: TGTGCCAGCTCACCGGGCAGGGGGCAAGGCTACACCTTC. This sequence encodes CASSPGRGQGYTF. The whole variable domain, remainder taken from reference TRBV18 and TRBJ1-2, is NAGVMQNPRHLVRRRGQEARLRCSPMKGHSHVYWYRQLPEEGLKFMVYLQKENIIDESGMPKERFSAEFPKEGPSILRIQQVVRGDSAAYFCASSPGRGQGYTFGSGTRLTVV.

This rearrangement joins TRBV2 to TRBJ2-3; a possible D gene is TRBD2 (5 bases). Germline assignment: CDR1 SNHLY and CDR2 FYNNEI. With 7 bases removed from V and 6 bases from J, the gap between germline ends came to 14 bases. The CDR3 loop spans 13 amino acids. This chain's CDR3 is CASTWNSVDTQYF. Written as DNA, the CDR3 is TGTGCCAGCACATGGAATAGCGTGGATACGCAGTATTTT.

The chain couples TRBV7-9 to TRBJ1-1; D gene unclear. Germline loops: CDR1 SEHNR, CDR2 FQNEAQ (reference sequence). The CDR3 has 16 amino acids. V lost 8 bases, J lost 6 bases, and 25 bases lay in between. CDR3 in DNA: TGTGCCAGCGTTACCCCCGTCGGTCGGGCTAGAGCTGAAGCTTTCTTT. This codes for CASVTPVGRARAEAFF.